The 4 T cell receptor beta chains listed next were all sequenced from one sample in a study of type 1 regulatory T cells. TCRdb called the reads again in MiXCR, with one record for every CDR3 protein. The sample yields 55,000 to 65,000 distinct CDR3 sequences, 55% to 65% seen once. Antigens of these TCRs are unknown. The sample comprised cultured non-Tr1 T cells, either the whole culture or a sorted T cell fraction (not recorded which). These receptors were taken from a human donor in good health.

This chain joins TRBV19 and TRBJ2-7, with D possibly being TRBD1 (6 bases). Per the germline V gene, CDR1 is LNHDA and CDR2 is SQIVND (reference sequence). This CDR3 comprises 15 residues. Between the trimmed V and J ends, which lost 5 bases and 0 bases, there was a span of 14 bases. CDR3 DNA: TGTGCCAGTAGTCGGAGGACAGCCACCTCCTACGAGCAGTACTTC. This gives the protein CASSRRTATSYEQYF.

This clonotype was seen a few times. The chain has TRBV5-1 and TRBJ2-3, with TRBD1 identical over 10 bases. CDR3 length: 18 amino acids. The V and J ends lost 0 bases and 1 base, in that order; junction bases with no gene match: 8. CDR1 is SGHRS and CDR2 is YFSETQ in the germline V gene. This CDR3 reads CASSLGDRGPLGTDTQYF. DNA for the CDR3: TGCGCCAGCAGCTTGGGAGACAGGGGGCCGTTGGGCACAGATACGCAGTATTTT.

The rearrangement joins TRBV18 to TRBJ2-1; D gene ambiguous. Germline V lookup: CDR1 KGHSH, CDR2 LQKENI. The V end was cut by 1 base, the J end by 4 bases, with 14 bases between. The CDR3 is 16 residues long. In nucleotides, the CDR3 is TGTGCCAGCTCACCACTCGCCTCCGAAACGTACAATGAGCAGTTCTTC. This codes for CASSPLASETYNEQFF.

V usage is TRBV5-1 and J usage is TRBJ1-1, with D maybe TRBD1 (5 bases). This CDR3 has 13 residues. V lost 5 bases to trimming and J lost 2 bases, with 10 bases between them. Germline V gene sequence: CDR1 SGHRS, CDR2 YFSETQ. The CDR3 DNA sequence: TGCGCCAGCAGACGAGGGGAAAACACTGAAGCTTTCTTT. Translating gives CASRRGENTEAFF. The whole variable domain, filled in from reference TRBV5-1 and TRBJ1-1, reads KAGVTQTPRYLIKTRGQQVTLSCSPISGHRSVSWYQQTPGQGLQFLFEYFSETQRNKGNFPGRFSGRQFSNSRSEMNVSTLELGDSALYLCASRRGENTEAFFGQGTRLTVV.